A selection of T cell receptor beta chains follows, all from one sample in a study of a mutant IDH1 vaccine in newly diagnosed glioma. Sequencing was performed with immunoSEQ multiplex PCR; in TCRdb, only in-frame clones are kept and a portion is missing. The table has 60,000 to 65,000 clones, approximately 80% seen once. No antigen is known for these receptors. This specimen was PBMCs, taken from a glioma patient whose treatment included an IDH1 peptide vaccine. These receptors came from a young man with glioma. CDR3s include the opening cysteine and the closing phenylalanine or tryptophan. Each record gives: clone size, J gene, D gene, V gene, CDR3 DNA, CDR3 protein. A D gene is named only where the DNA matches it firmly. Some rows have no size entry. The others give once, few or many, or a class for an expanded clone.

clone size: few; J gene: TRBJ1-6; D gene: -; V gene: TRBV6-1; CDR3 DNA: TGTGCCAGCAGTGGCGGCGGGACCTTATTGAGGGCCCTCCACTTT; CDR3 protein: CASSGGGTLLRALHF
clone size: -; J gene: TRBJ1-6; D gene: -; V gene: TRBV5-6; CDR3 DNA: TGTGCCAGCAGCTTGGGACAGCCGTCGTATTCACCCCTCCACTTT; CDR3 protein: CASSLGQPSYSPLHF
clone size: -; J gene: TRBJ2-4; D gene: TRBD1; V gene: TRBV11-2; CDR3 DNA: TGTGCCAGCAGCTCAAGGGGGACTACAGGGGGCCTCGAAAACATTCAGTACTTC; CDR3 protein: CASSSRGTTGGLENIQYF
clone size: -; J gene: TRBJ1-3; D gene: -; V gene: TRBV28; CDR3 DNA: -; CDR3 protein: CASSFLAGNTIYF
clone size: -; J gene: TRBJ2-1; D gene: TRBD2; V gene: TRBV18; CDR3 DNA: TGTGCCAGCTCACCAGCCGGGGGGGCCTACAATGAGCAGTTCTTC; CDR3 protein: CASSPAGGAYNEQFF
clone size: -; J gene: TRBJ2-3; D gene: -; V gene: TRBV4-2; CDR3 DNA: TGTGCCAGCAGCCAAGATGGTCGGAGCACAGATACGCAGTATTTT; CDR3 protein: CASSQDGRSTDTQYF
clone size: -; J gene: TRBJ2-2; D gene: -; V gene: TRBV9; CDR3 DNA: TGTGCCAGCAGCGTAAGTCGCGCCGGGGAGCTGTTTTTT; CDR3 protein: CASSVSRAGELFF
clone size: once; J gene: TRBJ2-2; D gene: TRBD2; V gene: TRBV11-3; CDR3 DNA: TGTGCCAGCAGCTTGTTTAGTACGACTAGCGGGGGAGGGGAGCTGTTTTTT; CDR3 protein: CASSLFSTTSGGGELFF
clone size: -; J gene: TRBJ1-2; D gene: TRBD1; V gene: TRBV15; CDR3 DNA: TGTGCCACCAGCAGAGTCGACAGGGGGAATTTCTATGGCTACACCTTC; CDR3 protein: CATSRVDRGNFYGYTF
clone size: once; J gene: TRBJ2-5; D gene: -; V gene: TRBV5-1; CDR3 DNA: TGCGCCAGCAGCTTGGTTGTAGGGCAAGAGACCCAGTACTTC; CDR3 protein: CASSLVVGQETQYF
clone size: -; J gene: TRBJ1-2; D gene: TRBD1; V gene: TRBV6-5; CDR3 DNA: TGTGCCAGCAGTTACGACAGGGCCAGGGGAAACTATGGCTACACCTTC; CDR3 protein: CASSYDRARGNYGYTF
clone size: -; J gene: TRBJ2-1; D gene: TRBD2; V gene: TRBV2; CDR3 DNA: TGTGCCAGCAGACTGAGCGGGGGGTTCAGAAATGAGCAGTTCTTC; CDR3 protein: CASRLSGGFRNEQFF
clone size: -; J gene: TRBJ1-1; D gene: -; V gene: TRBV7-9; CDR3 DNA: TGTGCCAGCAGCTTAGCGCAGGGGATCACTGAAGCTTTCTTT; CDR3 protein: CASSLAQGITEAFF
clone size: -; J gene: TRBJ1-2; D gene: TRBD1; V gene: TRBV14; CDR3 DNA: TGTGCCAGCAGCCTTGTGACAGGGGGCATGAATGGCTACACCTTC; CDR3 protein: CASSLVTGGMNGYTF
clone size: -; J gene: TRBJ1-4; D gene: TRBD1; V gene: TRBV4-1; CDR3 DNA: TGCGCCAGCAGCCACGGGACAGGGAGGCTCTCTAATGAAAAACTGTTTTTT; CDR3 protein: CASSHGTGRLSNEKLFF
clone size: -; J gene: TRBJ2-3; D gene: TRBD1; V gene: TRBV19; CDR3 DNA: TGTGCCAGTACCCACAGGGGCTTCCGCACAGATACGCAGTATTTT; CDR3 protein: CASTHRGFRTDTQYF